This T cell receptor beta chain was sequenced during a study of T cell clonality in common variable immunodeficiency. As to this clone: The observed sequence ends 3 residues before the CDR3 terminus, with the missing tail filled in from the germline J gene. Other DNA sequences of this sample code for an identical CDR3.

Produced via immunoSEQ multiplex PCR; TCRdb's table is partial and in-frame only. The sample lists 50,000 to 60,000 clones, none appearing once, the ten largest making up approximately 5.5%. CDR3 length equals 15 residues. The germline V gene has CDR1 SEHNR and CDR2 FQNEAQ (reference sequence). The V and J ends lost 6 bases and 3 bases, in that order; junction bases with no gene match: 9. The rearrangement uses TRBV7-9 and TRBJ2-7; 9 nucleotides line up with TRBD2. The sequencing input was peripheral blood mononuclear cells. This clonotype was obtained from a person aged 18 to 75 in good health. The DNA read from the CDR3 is TGTGCCAGCAGTCTGCTGGCGGGAGGGAACTACGAG. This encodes CASSLLAGGNYE. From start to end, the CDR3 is CASSLLAGGNYEQYF.